One sample yielded the 2 T cell receptor beta chains listed below, sequenced in a study of beta chain features in type 1 diabetes. Points from the study as a whole: In all four CD4+ subsets, TCRB CDR3 length was significantly, moderately reduced in type 1 diabetes.

Of the isolated RNA, all was reverse transcribed, and so the sequenced material was expressed TCRB transcripts. Clones were sequenced by immunoSEQ multiplex PCR, and TCRdb holds only the in-frame ones, with some missing. The repertoire holds around 160,000 clones, with 6.5% to 10% as singletons. No antigen is known for these receptors. The sequenced material came from central memory CD4+ T cells from blood. The receptor set was obtained from a young woman with type 1 diabetes.

The rearrangement joins TRBV11-2 to TRBJ2-5; 7 bases are shared with TRBD2. The ends lost 1 base at V and 5 bases at J; junction bases unmatched: 16. The germline gives CDR1 SGHAT, CDR2 FQNNGV. This CDR3 contains 18 residues. The CDR3 nucleotides are TGTGCCAGCAGCTTAGGGGGGGGACTACCTCGGGGCAGGGAGACCCAGTACTTC. Protein product: CASSLGGGLPRGRETQYF.

The J gene is TRBJ2-7, the V gene TRBV7-2; TRBD1 agrees at 9 bases. The V and J ends lost 3 bases and 3 bases, in that order; junction bases with no gene match: 3. The CDR3 spans 14 residues. The V gene's germline CDR1 is SGHTA and CDR2 FQGNSA. This CDR3 reads CASSFGQGIYEQYF. The CDR3, as DNA: TGTGCCAGCAGCTTCGGACAGGGGATCTACGAGCAGTACTTC.